The 7 T cell receptor beta chains in this list originate from one sample, sequenced in a study of T cells in Graves' hyperthyroidism and ophthalmopathy. TCR beta CDR3 sequences were amplified from RNA transcripts. The HTBI primer set served for first-round RT-PCR of the TCR CDR3. One entry per CDR3 protein, called by TCRdb with MiXCR from the multiplex PCR reads. The sample contains 350,000 or so distinct CDR3 sequences, about a sixth of which appear only once. The sequenced material came from blood. The receptors shown here come from a woman under 40 with Graves' hyperthyroidism that later progressed to Graves' ophthalmopathy.

This clonotype was seen repeatedly, ten times or more. The chain combines TRBV5-1 with TRBJ2-7; D tentatively fits TRBD1 or TRBD2 (5 bases each). V was cut by 0 bases and J by 3 bases, with 16 bases left in between. This CDR3 is 16 amino acids long. CDR1 is SGHRS and CDR2 is YFSETQ in the germline V gene. CDR3 DNA: TGCGCCAGCAGCTTGGAGGTTTGGGGGTTAAACTACGAGCAGTACTTC. Its protein is CASSLEVWGLNYEQYF.

This clonotype came up many times. The chain joins TRBV12-3 or TRBV12-4 to TRBJ2-7, with a weak D call TRBD1 (7 bases). CDR3 length: 15 residues. V was clipped by 6 bases and J by 7 bases, with 22 bases between them. CDR3 nucleotide sequence: TGTGCCAGCAGCTTTGGACAGGCCGGGGGAACGGAGCAGTACTTC. Protein product: CASSFGQAGGTEQYF.

The DNA of the CDR3 is TGTGCCAGCAGTTACAGGGGGGCTTTTCAACATGAGCAGTTCTTC. This encodes CASSYRGAFQHEQFF. V is TRBV6-5 and J is TRBJ2-1; possibly TRBD1 or TRBD2 for D (6 bases each). The CDR3 has 15 amino acids. The germline CDR1 and CDR2 sequences are MNHEY and SVGAGI. The ends were cut back, 2 bases at V and 8 bases at J, with 16 bases in the middle.

This clonotype was counted at least ten times. This chain connects TRBV2 to TRBJ2-7, with D perhaps matching TRBD1 (6 bases). The CDR3 consists of 13 residues. From germline, CDR1 is SNHLY and CDR2 FYNNEI. V lost 4 bases and J 2 bases, leaving 9 bases between the germline ends. CDR3 bases: TGTGCCAGCAGTGGGACAGAGACCTACGAGCAGTACTTC. Translation: CASSGTETYEQYF. The complete variable domain, with remaining parts taken from reference TRBV2 and TRBJ2-7, reads EPEVTQTPSHQVTQMGQEVILRCVPISNHLYFYWYRQILGQKVEFLVSFYNNEISEKSEIFDDQFSVERPDGSNFTLKIRSTKLEDSAMYFCASSGTETYEQYFGPGTRLTVT.

The chain employs TRBV6-1 and TRBJ2-6, with TRBD1 as a possible D gene (6 bases). Trimming cost V 4 bases and J 2 bases, with 12 bases left between them. CDR1 is MNHNS and CDR2 is SASEGT in the germline V gene. This CDR3 is built from 16 residues. CDR3 protein: CASSAITGTGANVLTF. As DNA, the CDR3 is TGTGCCAGCAGTGCCATAACAGGGACTGGGGCCAACGTCCTGACTTTC.

This clonotype came up a few times. The rearrangement joins TRBV10-2 to TRBJ2-7, with 12 bases lining up with TRBD1. With 11 bases clipped from V and 6 bases from J, the junction kept 8 bases outside the gene matches. The CDR3 runs 13 residues. Germline V lookup: CDR1 WSHSY, CDR2 SAAADI. CDR3 loop: CALWDRGLTEQYF. The CDR3 DNA reads TGCGCCCTCTGGGACAGGGGGCTTACCGAGCAGTACTTC.

This clonotype was recorded at least ten times. V usage is TRBV6-1 and J usage is TRBJ1-2; TRBD1 agrees at 8 bases. CDR1 is MNHNS, CDR2 SASEGT, per germline. This CDR3 has 15 amino acids. Losses at the gene ends were 6 bases for V and 5 bases for J; bases not matched to a gene: 11. Written as DNA, the CDR3 is TGTGCCAGCAGCAGTGACAGGGGTCTCGTGTATGGCTACACCTTC. As protein: CASSSDRGLVYGYTF.